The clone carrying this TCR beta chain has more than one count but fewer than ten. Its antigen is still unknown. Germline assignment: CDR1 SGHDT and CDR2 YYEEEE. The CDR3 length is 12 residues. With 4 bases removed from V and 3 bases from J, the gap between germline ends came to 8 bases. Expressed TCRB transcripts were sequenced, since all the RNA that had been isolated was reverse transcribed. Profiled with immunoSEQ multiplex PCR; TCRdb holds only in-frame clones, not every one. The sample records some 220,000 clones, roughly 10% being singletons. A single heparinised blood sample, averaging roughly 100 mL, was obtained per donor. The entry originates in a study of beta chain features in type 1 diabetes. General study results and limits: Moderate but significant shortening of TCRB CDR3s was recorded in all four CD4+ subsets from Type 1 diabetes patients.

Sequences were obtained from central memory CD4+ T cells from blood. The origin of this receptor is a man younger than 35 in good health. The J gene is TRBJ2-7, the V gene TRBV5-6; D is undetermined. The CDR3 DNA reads TGTGCCAGCAGCGAGCTGTACTACGAGCAGTACTTC. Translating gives CASSELYYEQYF.